The 21 T cell receptor beta chains below were found in one sample sequenced in a study of post-analysis software for immune sequencing data. Overall study results and limits: There were about 5 TRBV segments more frequent in patients than controls, and TRBV5-6, TRBV5-1 and TRBV20-1 were among them.

Unique molecular identifiers were present in the TCR beta cDNA libraries. TCRdb re-derived calls from the PCR reads in MiXCR, one entry per CDR3 protein. Of about 200,000 distinct CDR3 sequences in the sample, over 25% were seen once. No cognate antigen is known for these TCRs. Material for sequencing was blood. Receptor source: a girl aged 2 to 17 with multiple sclerosis.

The chain couples TRBV5-6 to TRBJ2-3, with unresolved D. Trimming removed 4 bases from V and 4 bases from J, with 10 bases in between. The germline V gene encodes CDR1 SGHDT and CDR2 YYEEEE. CDR3 size: 13 residues. The CDR3 region is CASSGWAADTQYF. CDR3 in DNA: TGTGCCAGCAGCGGGTGGGCAGCAGATACGCAGTATTTT.

The table lists this clonotype with a few counts. The CDR3 nucleotides read TGCAGTGCTAGGGCGTTTAGACTAGCAAAGATCAGCTCCTACGAGCAGTACTTC. Translation gives CSARAFRLAKISSYEQYF. The genes are TRBV20-1 and TRBJ2-7; 7 bases are a match to TRBD2. The CDR3 is 18 amino acids. The trim removed 3 bases at V and 0 bases at J, leaving 17 bases unmatched. The germline V gene has CDR1 DFQATT and CDR2 SNEGSKA (reference sequence).

The sample holds many counts of this clonotype. The genes are TRBV4-1 and TRBJ2-1; 7 nucleotides agree with TRBD2. This CDR3 spans 16 amino acids. CDR1 and CDR2 from the germline V gene are MGHRA and YSYEKL. The V segment lost 0 bases and the J segment 8 bases; nucleotides outside the gene matches: 10. This chain's CDR3 is CASSQDTGEGGYEQFF. CDR3 sequence (DNA): TGCGCCAGCAGCCAAGACACGGGGGAGGGTGGGTATGAGCAGTTCTTC.

As regards this clonotype: A much more abundant neighbour one base away suggests this may be a read error. The chain has TRBV20-1 and TRBJ2-1, with TRBD2 matching over 9 bases. The CDR3 totals 16 residues. Germline V gene sequence: CDR1 DFQATT, CDR2 SNEGSKA (reference sequence). After removal of 5 bases from V and 0 bases from J, the junction contained 8 bases not matched to a gene. The CDR3: CSAASGRHSSYNEQFF. The CDR3 DNA sequence: TGCAGTGCTGCCAGCGGGAGGCACAGCTCCTACAATGAGCAGTTCTTC.

This clonotype occurred a few times. The V gene is TRBV20-1, the J gene TRBJ1-5; D might be TRBD1 (6 bases). The V and J ends lost 3 bases and 5 bases respectively, with 14 bases between them. The CDR3 is made up of 14 amino acids. Germline CDR1 is DFQATT and CDR2 is SNEGSKA (reference sequence). The CDR3 loop reads CSASDGTLHQPQHF. CDR3 bases: TGCAGTGCTAGCGACGGGACACTCCATCAGCCCCAGCATTTT.

The CDR3 here is CASSSPGRGFGQPQHF. DNA for the CDR3: TGTGCCAGTTCCTCGCCAGGCAGGGGCTTCGGGCAGCCCCAGCATTTT. This chain connects TRBV6-6 to TRBJ1-5; D might be TRBD1 (6 bases). The CDR3 consists of 16 residues. The V gene lost 9 bases and the J gene lost 7 bases, with 25 bases spanning the gap. Germline loops: CDR1 MNHNY, CDR2 SVGAGI (reference sequence).

The CDR3 reads CASSHRAPSYNEQFF. CDR3 DNA sequence: TGTGCCAGCAGTCACAGGGCACCCTCCTACAATGAGCAGTTCTTC. The rearrangement uses TRBV12-3 or TRBV12-4 and TRBJ2-1, with TRBD1 as a possible D gene (6 bases). The CDR3 has 15 amino acids. V lost 5 bases to trimming and J lost 0 bases, with 11 bases between them.

The rearrangement uses TRBV7-9 and TRBJ1-1; D gene ambiguous. Germline lookup yields CDR1 SEHNR and CDR2 FQNEAQ (reference sequence). V lost 4 bases and J 4 bases, leaving 13 bases between the germline ends. The CDR3 has 14 residues. CDR3 in amino acids: CASSSRTTVTEAFF. In DNA, the CDR3 is TGTGCCAGCAGCTCACGGACTACAGTCACTGAAGCTTTCTTT.

This clonotype has a count of ten or more. The chain combines TRBV20-1 with TRBJ2-5; 13 bases agree with TRBD2. Per the germline V gene, CDR1 is DFQATT and CDR2 is SNEGSKA (reference sequence). CDR3 size: 14 residues. The junction had 5 bases not matched to a gene; V was cut back by 5 bases and J by 5 bases. CDR3 coding DNA: TGCAGTGCTGTGGGGACTAGCGGGAAGGAGACCCAGTACTTC. It encodes CSAVGTSGKETQYF.

Details on this clonotype: This may be a read error: a much more frequent sequence differs by one nucleotide. The chain has TRBV6-2 or TRBV6-3 and TRBJ1-2, with no clear D. Germline lookup yields CDR1 MNHEY and CDR2 SVGEGT. CDR3 length equals 16 residues. V gave up 11 bases and J gave up 7 bases, with 29 bases separating them. CDR3 DNA: TGTGCCTGCATCCGCGGGGTCTCGTCCAATTTGTTTGGCTACACCTTC. It is translated as CACIRGVSSNLFGYTF.

This clonotype appeared once. The chain carries TRBV12-3 or TRBV12-4 and TRBJ2-3; possibly TRBD2 for D (6 bases). This CDR3 has 16 residues. Trimming removed 6 bases from V and 6 bases from J, with 22 bases in between. The CDR3 reads CASSQGTFVNGDTQYF. The DNA of the CDR3 is TGTGCCAGCAGCCAAGGGACTTTCGTCAACGGGGATACGCAGTATTTT.

This clonotype turned up a few times. The chain carries TRBV5-1 and TRBJ1-2, with 8 bases matching TRBD1. The CDR3 sequence is 14 residues long. The trim removed 0 bases at V and 6 bases at J, leaving 4 bases unmatched. The germline CDR1 and CDR2 sequences are SGHRS and YFSETQ. CDR3: CASSLGQGADGYTF. The DNA for the CDR3 is TGCGCCAGCAGCTTGGGGCAGGGGGCGGATGGCTACACCTTC.

With respect to this clonotype: A much larger clone lies a single base off, so this may be a read error. V usage is TRBV29-1 and J usage is TRBJ2-3, with 9 bases fitting TRBD2. V was clipped by 5 bases and J by 3 bases; unmatched bases: 6. The length of the CDR3 is 14 residues. CDR1 is SQVTM, CDR2 ANQGSEA, per germline. Here the CDR3 DNA reads TGCAGCGTTCCGGCTAGCGGGACTACAGATACGCAGTATTTT. It encodes CSVPASGTTDTQYF.

This clonotype was observed at least ten times. The chain uses TRBV3-1 and TRBJ2-7; TRBD2 is a possible D gene (7 bases). The CDR3 has 14 residues. Per germline, CDR1 LGHDT and CDR2 YNNKEL (reference sequence). The V and J ends lost 2 bases and 5 bases respectively, with 13 bases between them. CDR3: CASSQRGAFHEQYF. The CDR3 bases are TGTGCCAGCAGCCAACGGGGGGCGTTCCACGAGCAGTACTTC.

This chain joins TRBV2 and TRBJ1-1; D may be TRBD1 (6 bases). The V gene's germline CDR1 is SNHLY and CDR2 FYNNEI. Trimming shortened V by 10 bases and J by 0 bases, and 18 bases separated the two germline ends. The CDR3 is 15 residues long. The CDR3 bases are TGTGCCACCGAGGGGCAGGGGTCTTTGAACACTGAAGCTTTCTTT. This translates into CATEGQGSLNTEAFF.

This clonotype has a count of ten or more. This sequence joins TRBV29-1 and TRBJ1-2; 10 bases line up with TRBD1. This CDR3 is 16 amino acids long. V dropped 3 bases and J dropped 2; count of bases not matched to a gene: 9. Germline assignment: CDR1 SQVTM and CDR2 ANQGSEA. CDR3 amino acids: CSVEIRDRGLNYGYTF. DNA of the CDR3: TGCAGCGTTGAGATCCGGGACAGGGGATTGAACTATGGCTACACCTTC.

On this clonotype: This may stem from a read error, because a much larger clone lies one nucleotide away. J is TRBJ2-7 and V is TRBV27; 10 bases line up with TRBD1. Germline V gene data show CDR1 as MNHEY and CDR2 as SMNVEV (reference sequence). The CDR3 spans 15 residues. Unmatched junction bases numbered 10, after V lost 4 bases and J lost 7 bases. The CDR3: CASSWRDRGSREQYF. The CDR3 DNA is TGTGCCAGCAGTTGGCGGGACAGGGGAAGTAGGGAGCAGTACTTC.

The sample holds a few counts of this clonotype. The chain has TRBV7-9 and TRBJ2-7; tentative D call: TRBD2 (6 bases). The germline V and J ends were trimmed by 0 bases and 4 bases, with 13 bases remaining between them. The CDR3 is 15 residues long. Germline values: CDR1 SEHNR, CDR2 FQNEAQ (reference sequence). CDR3 region: CASSLAMGSGYEQYF. CDR3 DNA sequence: TGTGCCAGCAGCTTAGCGATGGGGAGCGGGTACGAGCAGTACTTC.

This clonotype has more than one count but fewer than ten. This sequence joins TRBV6-6 and TRBJ1-5; D is possibly TRBD1 (6 bases). Germline V gives CDR1 MNHNY, CDR2 SVGAGI (reference sequence). CDR3 size: 14 residues. V dropped 8 bases and J dropped 1 base, with 12 bases sitting between them. CDR3 in amino acids: CASLRQGSNQPQHF. In DNA form, the CDR3 reads TGTGCCAGCCTCCGCCAGGGGAGCAATCAGCCCCAGCATTTT.

The V and J genes are TRBV19 and TRBJ2-4; 8 bases map to TRBD2. Germline values: CDR1 LNHDA, CDR2 SQIVND (reference sequence). The length of the CDR3 is 11 residues. Trimming took 5 bases from V and 15 from J; bases not matched to a gene: 6. CDR3 region: CASSWRGAWYF. The CDR3 DNA reads as TGTGCCAGTAGTTGGCGGGGGGCTTGGTACTTC.

This clonotype has a handful of counts. The chain employs TRBV2 and TRBJ2-3; the D gene is possibly TRBD1 (5 bases). Germline lookup yields CDR1 SNHLY and CDR2 FYNNEI. V shed 3 bases and J shed 10 bases, with 14 bases lying between them. The CDR3 consists of 13 residues. CDR3 nucleotide sequence: TGTGCCAGCAGTGAGACCGAATGGGGCGCGCAGTATTTT. It codes for CASSETEWGAQYF. Using reference TRBV2 and TRBJ2-3 for the parts outside the CDR3, the full variable domain is EPEVTQTPSHQVTQMGQEVILRCVPISNHLYFYWYRQILGQKVEFLVSFYNNEISEKSEIFDDQFSVERPDGSNFTLKIRSTKLEDSAMYFCASSETEWGAQYFGPGTRLTVL.